This T cell receptor beta chain was captured by sequencing in a study of tumor-infiltrating lymphocytes in primary liver carcinoma. Study background: Each of the growths was stage T1-T3 N0M0, extending about 4.2 to 11 cm across. Productive TCRbeta read yields ran from roughly 3.65 to 7.13 million per sample and were similar between tissues.

Study-level points and caveats: Tumor-blood pairs (like tumor-adjacent pairs) overlapped less than tumor region pairs did.

Turning to this clonotype: What it recognizes is unknown. Sequence at one end of the junction differs from germline and may be a read error.

Co-extraction of RNA and DNA was performed on roughly 17-32 mg of unsorted bulk tissue. Those sampled were patients whose primary liver carcinoma was treated by surgical resection. A primer in the constant region served to generate TCR beta cDNA from roughly 520 ng of total RNA. Researchers made the TCR beta libraries by running three nested multiplex PCR rounds with slightly modified ARM-PCR. MiXCR, applied by TCRdb to the multiplex PCR reads, yields one record per CDR3 protein. The sample has approximately 45,000 distinct CDR3 sequences; 75% are singletons. The sample comprised tumor-adjacent normal liver tissue. This receptor was identified in a woman between 25 and 40 years old with primary liver carcinoma and hepatitis B virus infection.

The CDR3 sequence: CANSQDPGDMQYF. Here the CDR3 DNA reads TGTGCCAACAGCCAAGACCCGGGAGATATGCAGTATTTT. This chain uses TRBV4-2 with TRBJ2-3, with a possible D match to TRBD2 (6 bases). In germline, CDR1 is LGHNA, CDR2 YNFKEQ. This CDR3 is built from 13 residues.